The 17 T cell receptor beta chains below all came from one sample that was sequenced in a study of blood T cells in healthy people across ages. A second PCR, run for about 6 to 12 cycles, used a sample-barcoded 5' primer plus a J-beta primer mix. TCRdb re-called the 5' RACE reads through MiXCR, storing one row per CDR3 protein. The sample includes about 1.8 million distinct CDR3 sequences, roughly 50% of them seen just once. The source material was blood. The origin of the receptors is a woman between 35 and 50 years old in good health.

CDR3 sequence reads: CASSAHSGANVLTF. DNA for the CDR3: TGTGCCAGCAGTGCCCACTCTGGGGCCAACGTCCTGACTTTC. The V and J genes are TRBV6-6 and TRBJ2-6; D remains ambiguous. V lost 5 bases, J lost 0 bases, and 5 bases lay in between. Per the germline V gene, CDR1 is MNHNY and CDR2 is SVGAGI (reference sequence). The CDR3 is made up of 14 amino acids.

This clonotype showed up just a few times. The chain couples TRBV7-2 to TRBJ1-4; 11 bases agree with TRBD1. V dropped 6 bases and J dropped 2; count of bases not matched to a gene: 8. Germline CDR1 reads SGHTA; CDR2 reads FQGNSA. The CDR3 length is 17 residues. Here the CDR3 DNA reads TGTGCCAGCAGGCCGGGACAGGGGGGTGGTACTAATGAAAAACTGTTTTTT. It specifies CASRPGQGGGTNEKLFF.

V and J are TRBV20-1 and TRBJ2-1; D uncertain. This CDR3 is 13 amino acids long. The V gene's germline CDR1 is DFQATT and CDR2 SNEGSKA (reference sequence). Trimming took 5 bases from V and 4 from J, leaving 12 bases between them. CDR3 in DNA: TGCAGTGCTCCACCCTCTACATACAATGAGCAGTTCTTC. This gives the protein CSAPPSTYNEQFF.

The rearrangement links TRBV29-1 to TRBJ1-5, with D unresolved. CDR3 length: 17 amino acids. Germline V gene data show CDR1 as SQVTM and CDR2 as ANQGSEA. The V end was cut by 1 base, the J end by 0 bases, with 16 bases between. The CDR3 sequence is CSVEGPIAIYSNQPQHF. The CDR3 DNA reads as TGCAGCGTTGAAGGTCCGATAGCCATATATAGCAATCAGCCCCAGCATTTT.

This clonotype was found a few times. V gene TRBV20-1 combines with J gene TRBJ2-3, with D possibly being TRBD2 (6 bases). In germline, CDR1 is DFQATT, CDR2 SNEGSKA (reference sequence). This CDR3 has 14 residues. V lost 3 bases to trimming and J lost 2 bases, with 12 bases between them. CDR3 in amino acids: CSARWGLTTDTQYF. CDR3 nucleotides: TGCAGTGCTAGGTGGGGACTTACCACAGATACGCAGTATTTT.

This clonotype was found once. CDR3 sequence: CASSEHTGVQYGYTF. CDR3 DNA: TGTGCCAGCAGTGAACACACAGGGGTACAATATGGCTACACCTTC. The V gene is TRBV25-1, the J gene TRBJ1-2; 7 nucleotides line up with TRBD1. The CDR3 is made up of 15 amino acids. CDR1 is MGHDK, CDR2 SYGVNS, per germline. V trimming: 2 bases; J trimming: 5 bases; junction bases outside the gene matches: 8.

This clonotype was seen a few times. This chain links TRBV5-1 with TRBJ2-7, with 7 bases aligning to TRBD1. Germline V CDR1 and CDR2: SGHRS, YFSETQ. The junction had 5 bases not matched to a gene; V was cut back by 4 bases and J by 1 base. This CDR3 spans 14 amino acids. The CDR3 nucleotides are TGCGCCAGCAGCCGGGACAGTACTTCCTACGAGCAGTACTTC. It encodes CASSRDSTSYEQYF. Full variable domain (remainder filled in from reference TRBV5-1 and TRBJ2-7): KAGVTQTPRYLIKTRGQQVTLSCSPISGHRSVSWYQQTPGQGLQFLFEYFSETQRNKGNFPGRFSGRQFSNSRSEMNVSTLELGDSALYLCASSRDSTSYEQYFGPGTRLTVT.

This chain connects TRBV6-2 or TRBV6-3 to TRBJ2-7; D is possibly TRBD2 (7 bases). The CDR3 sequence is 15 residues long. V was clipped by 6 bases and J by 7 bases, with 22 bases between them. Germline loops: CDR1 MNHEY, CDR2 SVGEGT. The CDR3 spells CASRRGGPGINEQYF. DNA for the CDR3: TGTGCCAGCAGAAGGGGGGGTCCCGGGATCAATGAGCAGTACTTC.

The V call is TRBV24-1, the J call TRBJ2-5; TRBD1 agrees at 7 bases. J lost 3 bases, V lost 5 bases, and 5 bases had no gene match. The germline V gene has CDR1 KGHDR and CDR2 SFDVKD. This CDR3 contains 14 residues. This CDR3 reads CATSGAGTEETQYF. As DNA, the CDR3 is TGTGCCACCAGTGGCGCCGGGACAGAAGAGACCCAGTACTTC.

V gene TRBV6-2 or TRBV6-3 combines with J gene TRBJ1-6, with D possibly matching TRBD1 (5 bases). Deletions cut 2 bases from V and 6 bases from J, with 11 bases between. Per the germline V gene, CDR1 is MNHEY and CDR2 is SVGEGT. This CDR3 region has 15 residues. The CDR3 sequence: CASSYHEGSNSPLHF. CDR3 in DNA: TGTGCCAGCAGTTACCACGAGGGGAGTAATTCACCCCTCCACTTT.

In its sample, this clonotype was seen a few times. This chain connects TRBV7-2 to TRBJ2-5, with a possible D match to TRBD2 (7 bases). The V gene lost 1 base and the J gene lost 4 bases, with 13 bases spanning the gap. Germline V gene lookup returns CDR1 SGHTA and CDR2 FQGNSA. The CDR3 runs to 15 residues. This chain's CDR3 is CASSLERGGGETQYF. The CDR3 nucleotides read TGTGCCAGCAGCTTAGAGAGGGGGGGGGGAGAGACCCAGTACTTC.

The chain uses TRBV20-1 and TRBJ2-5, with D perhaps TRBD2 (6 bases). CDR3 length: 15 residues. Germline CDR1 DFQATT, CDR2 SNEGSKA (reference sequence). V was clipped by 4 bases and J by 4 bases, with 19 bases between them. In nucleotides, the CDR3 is TGCAGTGCTACCAAACCACTGGGACTTCTAGAGACCCAGTACTTC. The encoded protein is CSATKPLGLLETQYF.

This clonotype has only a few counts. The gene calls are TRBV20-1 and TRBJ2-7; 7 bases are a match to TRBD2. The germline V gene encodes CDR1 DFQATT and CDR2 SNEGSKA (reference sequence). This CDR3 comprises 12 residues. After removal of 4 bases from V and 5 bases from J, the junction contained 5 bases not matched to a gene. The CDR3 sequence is CSANGGSNEQYF. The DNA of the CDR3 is TGCAGTGCTAACGGGGGGTCCAACGAGCAGTACTTC.

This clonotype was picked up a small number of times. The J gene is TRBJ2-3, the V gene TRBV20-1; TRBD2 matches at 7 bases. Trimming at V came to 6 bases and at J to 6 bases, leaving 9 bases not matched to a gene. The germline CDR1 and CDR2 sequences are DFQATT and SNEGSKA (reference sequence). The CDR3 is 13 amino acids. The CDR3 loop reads CSAPFGLEDTQYF. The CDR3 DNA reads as TGCAGTGCACCTTTCGGACTAGAGGATACGCAGTATTTT.

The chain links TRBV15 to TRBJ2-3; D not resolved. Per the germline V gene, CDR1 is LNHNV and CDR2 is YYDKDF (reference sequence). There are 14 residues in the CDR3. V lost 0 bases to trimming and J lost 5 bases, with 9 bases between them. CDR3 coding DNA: TGTGCCACCAGCAGAGAGTCTTATCAAGATACGCAGTATTTT. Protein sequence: CATSRESYQDTQYF.

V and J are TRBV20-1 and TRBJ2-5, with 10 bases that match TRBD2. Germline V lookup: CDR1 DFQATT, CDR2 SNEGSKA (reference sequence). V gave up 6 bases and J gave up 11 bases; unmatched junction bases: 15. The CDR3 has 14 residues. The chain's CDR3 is CSAPIGLAAYGQYF. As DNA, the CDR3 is TGCAGTGCCCCTATAGGACTAGCGGCCTACGGGCAGTACTTC.

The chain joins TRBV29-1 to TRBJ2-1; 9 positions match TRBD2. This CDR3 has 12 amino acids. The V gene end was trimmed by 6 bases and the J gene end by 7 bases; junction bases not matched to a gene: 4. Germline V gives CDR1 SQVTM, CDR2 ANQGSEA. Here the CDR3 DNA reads TGCAGCGTCATAGCGGGGGTAAATGAGCAGTTCTTC. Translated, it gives CSVIAGVNEQFF.